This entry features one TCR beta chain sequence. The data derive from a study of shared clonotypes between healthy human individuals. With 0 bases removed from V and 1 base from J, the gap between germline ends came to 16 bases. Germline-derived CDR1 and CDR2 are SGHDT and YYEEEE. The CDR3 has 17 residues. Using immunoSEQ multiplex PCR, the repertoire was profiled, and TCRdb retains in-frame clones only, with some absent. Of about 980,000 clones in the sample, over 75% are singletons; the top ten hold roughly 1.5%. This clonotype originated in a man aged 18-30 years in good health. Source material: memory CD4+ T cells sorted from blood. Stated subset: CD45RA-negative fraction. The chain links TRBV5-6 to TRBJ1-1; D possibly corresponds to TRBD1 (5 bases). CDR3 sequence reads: CASSLVAGLNRNTEAFF. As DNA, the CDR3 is TGTGCCAGCAGCTTGGTGGCAGGGTTGAATCGGAACACTGAAGCTTTCTTT.